One and the same sample provided the 32 T cell receptor beta chains below, sequenced in a study of blood T cell repertoires in COVID-19. Data came from immunoSEQ multiplex PCR; TCRdb stores just in-frame clones and leaves some out. Of some 150,000 clones listed, 84% are singletons. The specimen was peripheral blood. The source is a human donor in a cohort sampled during active COVID-19.

The genes are TRBV2 and TRBJ1-5; no clear D gene. Per germline, CDR1 SNHLY and CDR2 FYNNEI. Trimming pared 4 bases from V and 0 bases from J, leaving 16 bases between. The CDR3 sequence is 17 residues long. The CDR3 nucleotides read TGTGCCAGCAGTGGGGCAGTCGTGGCAGATAGCAATCAGCCCCAGCATTTT. It yields the protein CASSGAVVADSNQPQHF.

The table lists this clone with a count of one. The V and J genes are TRBV29-1 and TRBJ2-7, with D tentatively TRBD2 (6 bases). CDR3 length equals 17 residues. Germline CDR1 reads SQVTM; CDR2 reads ANQGSEA. Between the trimmed V and J ends, which lost 6 bases and 7 bases, there was a span of 31 bases. Here the CDR3 DNA reads TGCAGCGTCGGGGTTAGACGGCGGGGTGATACGCGGCATGAGCAGTACTTC. It is translated as CSVGVRRRGDTRHEQYF.

The J gene is TRBJ1-2, the V gene TRBV4-3; D possibly corresponds to TRBD1 (6 bases). CDR3 length: 15 residues. The V end lost 1 base, the J end lost 4 bases, and 13 bases lay between the germline ends. Germline-derived CDR1 and CDR2 are LGHNA and YSLEER. CDR3 protein: CASSQGAGAGYGYTF. The CDR3 DNA reads as TGCGCCAGCAGCCAAGGAGCAGGGGCGGGCTATGGCTACACCTTC.

The V call is TRBV28, the J call TRBJ1-2; TRBD1 is a possible D gene (5 bases). Germline V gene sequence: CDR1 MDHEN, CDR2 SYDVKM. The CDR3 totals 13 residues. V shed 2 bases and J shed 3 bases, with 7 bases lying between them. CDR3 coding DNA: TGTGCCAGCAGTTTAAAAGGGGACTATGGCTACACCTTC. It codes for CASSLKGDYGYTF.

V and J are TRBV10-3 and TRBJ2-5; D possibly corresponds to TRBD2 (6 bases). This CDR3 contains 23 residues. Germline V gene sequence: CDR1 ENHRY, CDR2 SYGVKD. V lost 8 bases and J lost 1, with 41 bases in between. As DNA, the CDR3 is TGTGCCATCCTCGATAACCCAACCCGTCAAGGATCGGGAGCCAGGGAAGTCCAAGAGACCCAGTACTTC. Translating gives CAILDNPTRQGSGAREVQETQYF.

The rearrangement links TRBV25-1 to TRBJ2-7, with TRBD1 matching 7 bases. After removal of 4 bases from V and 12 bases from J, the junction contained 6 bases not matched to a gene. CDR3 length equals 11 residues. The germline V gene has CDR1 MGHDK and CDR2 SYGVNS. DNA for the CDR3: TGTGCCAGCAGTGGCCGACAGGGTCTGTACTTC. Its translation is CASSGRQGLYF.

This clone was seen just once. Other nucleotide sequences from this sample produce the same CDR3. This chain uses TRBV5-1 with TRBJ1-4; 8 bases line up with TRBD1. The CDR3 totals 14 residues. V shed 0 bases and J 8 bases; nucleotides not matched to a gene: 3. CDR1 is SGHRS, CDR2 YFSETQ, per germline. The CDR3 protein is CASSLGTGNEKLFF. The DNA for the CDR3 is TGCGCCAGCAGCTTGGGGACAGGGAACGAAAAACTGTTTTTT.

Comment on this clone: The sample carries other DNA sequences with the same CDR3. CDR3 sequence: CASSLAGGADTQYF. CDR3 in DNA: TGCGCCAGCAGCTTGGCCGGCGGAGCAGATACGCAGTATTTT. The rearrangement joins TRBV5-1 to TRBJ2-3; D is ambiguous. Trimming shortened V by 0 bases and J by 4 bases, and 9 bases separated the two germline ends. The length of the CDR3 is 14 residues. From germline, CDR1 is SGHRS and CDR2 YFSETQ.

This sequence joins TRBV24-1 and TRBJ2-3; D might be TRBD1 (5 bases). The length of the CDR3 is 14 residues. V was pared by 5 bases and J by 4 bases, with 12 bases between. Germline CDR1 reads KGHDR; CDR2 reads SFDVKD. CDR3 in DNA: TGTGCCACCAGTGGGACACCCGGAGCAGATACGCAGTATTTT. It yields the protein CATSGTPGADTQYF.

The chain links TRBV28 to TRBJ2-3; D is uncertain. This CDR3 region has 11 residues. Germline loops: CDR1 MDHEN, CDR2 SYDVKM. Trimming took off 5 bases at V and 7 bases at J, with 7 bases between the two ends. The CDR3, as DNA: TGTGCCAGCAGTGTTTATAATACGCAGTATTTT. It encodes CASSVYNTQYF.

The V call is TRBV9, the J call TRBJ2-1; perhaps TRBD2 as D (6 bases). Germline V gives CDR1 SGDLS, CDR2 YYNGEE. V was shortened by 3 bases and J by 1 base, with 11 bases between the two germline ends. This CDR3 is 15 amino acids long. The CDR3 sequence is CASSGNAGSYNEQFF. CDR3 nucleotides: TGTGCCAGCAGCGGAAACGCGGGGTCCTACAATGAGCAGTTCTTC.

The gene calls are TRBV5-1 and TRBJ1-6; 7 nucleotides line up with TRBD1. The V and J ends lost 4 bases and 10 bases, in that order; junction bases with no gene match: 20. This CDR3 region has 18 residues. Germline lookup yields CDR1 SGHRS and CDR2 YFSETQ. CDR3 DNA sequence: TGCGCCAGCAGCCTAAGCCCGACAGGGAGTGGGGTTAACTCACCCCTCCACTTT. Translation gives CASSLSPTGSGVNSPLHF. The full variable domain, its missing parts supplied by reference TRBV5-1 and TRBJ1-6, is KAGVTQTPRYLIKTRGQQVTLSCSPISGHRSVSWYQQTPGQGLQFLFEYFSETQRNKGNFPGRFSGRQFSNSRSEMNVSTLELGDSALYLCASSLSPTGSGVNSPLHFGNGTRLTVT.

The gene calls are TRBV7-2 and TRBJ1-3, with D unclear. The CDR3 spans 14 residues. Germline CDR1 SGHTA, CDR2 FQGNSA. The V end was cut by 1 base, the J end by 2 bases, with 6 bases between. CDR3 sequence: CASSLGSTGNTIYF. In nucleotides, the CDR3 is TGTGCCAGCAGCTTAGGCTCTACTGGAAACACCATATATTTT.

The CDR3 bases are TGTGCCAGCAGCGGGACTAGTATCACCGGGGAGCTGTTTTTT. Translated: CASSGTSITGELFF. The rearrangement joins TRBV3-1 (or the pseudogene TRBV3-2) to TRBJ2-2, with 8 bases aligning to TRBD2. The CDR3 consists of 14 residues. After removal of 5 bases from V and 4 bases from J, the junction contained 3 bases not matched to a gene. Germline CDR1 and CDR2: LGHDT and YNNKEL (reference sequence).

V usage is TRBV19 and J usage is TRBJ1-2; D gene unclear. Deletions cut 1 base from V and 7 bases from J, with 13 bases between. CDR1 is LNHDA and CDR2 is SQIVND in the germline V gene (reference sequence). There are 14 residues in the CDR3. The CDR3 nucleotides are TGTGCCAGTAGTATAGGAGGATTTGATTCTGGCTACACCTTC. Translation gives CASSIGGFDSGYTF.

The chain carries TRBV18 and TRBJ2-3; D may be TRBD2 (6 bases). Trimming took 2 bases from V and 5 from J, leaving 17 bases between them. CDR3 length: 16 amino acids. Germline lookup yields CDR1 KGHSH and CDR2 LQKENI. In DNA, the CDR3 is TGTGCCAGCTCACCAGTTCCGGGGAGGCGGGGAGATACGCAGTATTTT. This translates into CASSPVPGRRGDTQYF.

CDR3 amino acids: CASSRTHNTGELFF. CDR3 sequence (DNA): TGTGCCAGCAGTAGGACACATAACACCGGGGAGCTGTTTTTT. The V gene is TRBV6-5, the J gene TRBJ2-2, with a weak D call TRBD1 (5 bases). Germline lookup yields CDR1 MNHEY and CDR2 SVGAGI. The CDR3 has 14 amino acids. V lost 5 bases and J lost 2, with 9 bases in between.

The gene calls are TRBV18 and TRBJ2-1; maybe TRBD2 (6 bases). Trimming removed 2 bases at V and 12 bases at J, with 14 bases between. CDR1 and CDR2 from the germline V gene are KGHSH and LQKENI. The CDR3 consists of 13 residues. The CDR3 DNA follows: TGTGCCAGCTCACCAGTTAGCGCGGGGCGGCAGTTCTTC. This encodes CASSPVSAGRQFF.

This clone was seen a handful of times. J is TRBJ1-2 and V is TRBV5-6; TRBD1 matches 10 bases. V gave up 6 bases and J gave up 0 bases; unmatched junction bases: 2. This CDR3 region has 14 residues. Germline values: CDR1 SGHDT, CDR2 YYEEEE. The CDR3: CASTGTGANYGYTF. In DNA, the CDR3 is TGTGCCAGCACGGGGACAGGGGCTAACTATGGCTACACCTTC.

This rearrangement joins TRBV27 to TRBJ2-7; 10 bases are shared with TRBD2. The CDR3 covers 16 residues. Germline lookup yields CDR1 MNHEY and CDR2 SMNVEV (reference sequence). Losses at the gene ends were 2 bases for V and 0 bases for J; bases not matched to a gene: 4. CDR3 loop: CASSLSLAGASYEQYF. CDR3 coding DNA: TGTGCCAGCAGTTTAAGTCTAGCGGGGGCCTCCTACGAGCAGTACTTC.

This chain connects TRBV3-1 (or the pseudogene TRBV3-2) to TRBJ2-3; no firm D call. The CDR3 is 16 amino acids. Germline V CDR1 and CDR2: LGHDT, YNNKEL (reference sequence). Trimming stripped 0 bases from V and 6 bases from J, with 16 bases between. CDR3 loop: CASSQDGILGMDTQYF. CDR3 nucleotide sequence: TGTGCCAGCAGCCAAGACGGAATCCTAGGTATGGATACGCAGTATTTT.

This clone was found a few times. The chain joins TRBV18 to TRBJ1-2, with D possibly matching TRBD1 (5 bases). Trimming pared 1 base from V and 5 bases from J, leaving 11 bases between. The germline V gene encodes CDR1 KGHSH and CDR2 LQKENI. CDR3 length: 14 amino acids. The chain's CDR3 is CASSPQGPPYGYTF. DNA of the CDR3: TGTGCCAGCTCACCACAGGGGCCCCCTTATGGCTACACCTTC.

The V call is TRBV2, the J call TRBJ2-5; D is possibly TRBD2 (5 bases). Trimming pared 3 bases from V and 1 base from J, leaving 9 bases between. The V gene's germline CDR1 is SNHLY and CDR2 FYNNEI. CDR3 length: 14 residues. DNA of the CDR3: TGTGCCAGCAGTGAGCGCAGCGGCCAAGAGACCCAGTACTTC. Protein: CASSERSGQETQYF.

The chain employs TRBV15 and TRBJ2-7; no firm D call. The CDR3 sequence is 12 residues long. V was clipped by 1 base and J by 6 bases, with 7 bases between them. Germline CDR1 LNHNV, CDR2 YYDKDF (reference sequence). The CDR3 bases are TGTGCCACCAGCAGAGTTCAGTCCGAGCAGTACTTC. Its protein is CATSRVQSEQYF.

J is TRBJ2-1 and V is TRBV7-9; 14 bases are a match to TRBD2. Trimming removed 5 bases from V and 9 bases from J; junction bases left unmatched: 12. Germline V lookup: CDR1 SEHNR, CDR2 FQNEAQ (reference sequence). This CDR3 has 17 amino acids. This chain's CDR3 is CASSRGDGLAGGGEQFF. As DNA, the CDR3 is TGTGCCAGCAGCCGTGGGGACGGACTAGCGGGGGGTGGTGAGCAGTTCTTC.

The V call is TRBV2, the J call TRBJ2-7; 7 nucleotides align to TRBD1. Germline V CDR1 and CDR2: SNHLY, FYNNEI. The CDR3 length is 14 residues. The junction had 8 bases not matched to a gene; V was cut back by 9 bases and J by 0 bases. CDR3 nucleotide sequence: TGTGCCAGGTCTAAGACAGGGAGCTCCTACGAGCAGTACTTC. Translated: CARSKTGSSYEQYF.

This clone turned up a few times. The CDR3 spells CASTTGTPQETQYF. In DNA form, the CDR3 reads TGCGCCAGCACCACCGGGACACCACAAGAGACCCAGTACTTC. The chain couples TRBV5-1 to TRBJ2-5; perhaps TRBD1 as D (6 bases). Trimming cost V 6 bases and J 2 bases, with 14 bases left between them. The CDR3 extends over 14 amino acids. The germline gives CDR1 SGHRS, CDR2 YFSETQ. The full variable domain, its missing parts supplied by reference TRBV5-1 and TRBJ2-5, is KAGVTQTPRYLIKTRGQQVTLSCSPISGHRSVSWYQQTPGQGLQFLFEYFSETQRNKGNFPGRFSGRQFSNSRSEMNVSTLELGDSALYLCASTTGTPQETQYFGPGTRLLVL.

The gene calls are TRBV13 and TRBJ2-3; 16 bases align to TRBD2. The junction had 8 bases not matched to a gene; V was cut back by 5 bases and J by 0 bases. This CDR3 is built from 19 residues. The germline V gene has CDR1 PRHDT and CDR2 FYEKMQ (reference sequence). In nucleotides, the CDR3 is TGTGCCAGCAGCACGGGACTAGCGGGGGGGAACACTAGCACAGATACGCAGTATTTT. It yields the protein CASSTGLAGGNTSTDTQYF.

The V call is TRBV14, the J call TRBJ2-2; possibly TRBD1 for D (5 bases). CDR1 and CDR2 from the germline V gene are SGHDN and FVKESK. V shed 2 bases and J shed 5 bases, with 9 bases lying between them. The length of the CDR3 is 14 residues. CDR3 DNA sequence: TGTGCCAGCAGCCAAACCAGGGTTACCGGGGAGCTGTTTTTT. As protein: CASSQTRVTGELFF.

The chain is built from TRBV5-1 and TRBJ2-2; possibly TRBD1 for D (5 bases). Trimming removed 2 bases at V and 3 bases at J, with 11 bases between. There are 15 residues in the CDR3. Germline CDR1 reads SGHRS; CDR2 reads YFSETQ. This CDR3 is CASSFSQGDTGELFF. In DNA form, the CDR3 reads TGCGCCAGCAGCTTTTCCCAGGGTGACACCGGGGAGCTGTTTTTT.

V gene TRBV4-1 combines with J gene TRBJ1-4; the D gene is possibly TRBD1 (6 bases). Per the germline V gene, CDR1 is MGHRA and CDR2 is YSYEKL. Trimming took off 4 bases at V and 0 bases at J, with 12 bases between the two ends. The CDR3 runs 16 residues. The chain's CDR3 is CASSLQGRTTNEKLFF. CDR3 coding DNA: TGCGCCAGCAGCCTTCAGGGGCGAACAACTAATGAAAAACTGTTTTTT.

This chain links TRBV10-3 with TRBJ1-1; D gene ambiguous. The germline CDR1 and CDR2 sequences are ENHRY and SYGVKD. Trimming stripped 5 bases from V and 7 bases from J, with 20 bases between. The CDR3 covers 15 residues. CDR3 sequence reads: CAISTKVMTEGEAFF. In DNA form, the CDR3 reads TGTGCCATCAGTACCAAGGTCATGACCGAGGGTGAAGCTTTCTTT.